This TCR beta chain was sequenced for a study of blood T cell repertoires in COVID-19. The repertoire was sequenced with immunoSEQ multiplex PCR; TCRdb's copy has only in-frame clones and lacks some. The sample contains some 100,000 clones, approximately 88% of which appear only once. Germline V gene sequence: CDR1 LGHDT, CDR2 YNNKEL (reference sequence). Trimming removed 1 base from V and 9 bases from J, with 7 bases in between. The CDR3 extends over 12 amino acids. The chain links TRBV3-1 (or the pseudogene TRBV3-2) to TRBJ2-1, with D unclear. The receptor was isolated from a woman aged 60-70 years with acute or convalescent COVID-19. The material sequenced was peripheral blood. The CDR3 region has the DNA TGTGCCAGCAGCCAAGGGCGCGGTGAGCAGTTCTTC. It specifies CASSQGRGEQFF.